A single sample is the source of the 23 T cell receptor beta chains below, sequenced in a study of T cell changes during pregnancy in multiple sclerosis. Sequencing used immunoSEQ multiplex PCR; TCRdb keeps in-frame clones, though not all of them. This table has 35,000 to 55,000 clones, 92% appearing once. Sequenced here: peripheral blood, sampled in the third trimester of pregnancy. Receptors were obtained from a female donor with multiple sclerosis, enrolled in a pregnancy study.

CDR3 in DNA: TGTGCCAGCAGTTTTCTAGGCCCTTACAATGAGCAGTTCTTC. Translation: CASSFLGPYNEQFF. The chain couples TRBV27 to TRBJ2-1; D unresolved. Germline V gene sequence: CDR1 MNHEY, CDR2 SMNVEV (reference sequence). This CDR3 comprises 14 residues. The V end was cut by 3 bases, the J end by 4 bases, with 10 bases between.

This chain uses TRBV2 with TRBJ2-2; TRBD2 might be the D (5 bases). The V end was cut by 7 bases, the J end by 5 bases, with 17 bases between. Germline V gene lookup returns CDR1 SNHLY and CDR2 FYNNEI. The CDR3 consists of 15 residues. This chain's CDR3 is CASTPREAGTGELFF. In DNA, the CDR3 is TGTGCCAGCACTCCCCGCGAGGCGGGTACCGGGGAGCTGTTTTTT.

Comments on this clone: A junction boundary mismatches the germline segment, possibly from a read error. The chain has TRBV7-7 and TRBJ1-1, with 8 bases fitting TRBD1. This CDR3 spans 12 amino acids. Germline CDR1 SSHAT, CDR2 FNYEAQ (reference sequence). The chain's CDR3 is CASRPDRGGAFF. In nucleotides, the CDR3 is TGTGCTAGCAGACCTGACAGGGGAGGGGCTTTCTTT.

This chain joins TRBV7-6 and TRBJ2-3, with D tentatively TRBD2 (5 bases). The CDR3 is 14 amino acids. Trimming removed 2 bases from V and 4 bases from J, with 10 bases in between. Germline V gene lookup returns CDR1 SGHVS and CDR2 FNYEAQ. CDR3 protein: CASSLPGYSDTQYF. The CDR3 DNA reads as TGTGCCAGCAGCTTACCGGGGTACTCAGATACGCAGTATTTT.

The rearrangement uses TRBV27 and TRBJ2-7; D is possibly TRBD2 (5 bases). The CDR3 consists of 13 residues. Germline CDR1 and CDR2: MNHEY and SMNVEV (reference sequence). V lost 6 bases, J lost 4 bases, and 13 bases lay in between. The CDR3 sequence: CASSQLDGYEQYF. The CDR3 DNA reads TGTGCCAGCAGCCAACTAGATGGATACGAGCAGTACTTC.

Here the CDR3 reads CASSLEGQGVGEAFF. CDR3 sequence (DNA): TGCGCCAGCAGCCTGGAGGGCCAGGGGGTAGGTGAAGCTTTCTTT. This rearrangement joins TRBV5-1 to TRBJ1-1, with 7 bases matching TRBD1. Germline lookup yields CDR1 SGHRS and CDR2 YFSETQ. The junction had 13 bases not matched to a gene; V was cut back by 4 bases and J by 7 bases. The CDR3 is made up of 15 amino acids. Full variable domain (rest looked up from reference TRBV5-1 and TRBJ1-1): KAGVTQTPRYLIKTRGQQVTLSCSPISGHRSVSWYQQTPGQGLQFLFEYFSETQRNKGNFPGRFSGRQFSNSRSEMNVSTLELGDSALYLCASSLEGQGVGEAFFGQGTRLTVV.

V is TRBV4-1 and J is TRBJ1-2; tentatively, D is TRBD1 (6 bases). CDR1 MGHRA and CDR2 YSYEKL come from the germline V gene. V was shortened by 0 bases and J by 7 bases, with 12 bases between the two germline ends. The CDR3 sequence is 14 residues long. For the CDR3, the DNA is TGCGCCAGCAGCCAAGATGGGCAGGGGTTTGGCTACACCTTC. This codes for CASSQDGQGFGYTF.

The CDR3 sequence: CASSTGTGNSYEQYF. As DNA, the CDR3 is TGTGCCAGTAGTACCGGGACAGGGAACTCCTACGAGCAGTACTTC. The chain has TRBV19 and TRBJ2-7; 9 bases map to TRBD1. V shed 4 bases and J 0 bases; nucleotides not matched to a gene: 4. CDR3 length: 15 amino acids. Germline-derived CDR1 and CDR2 are LNHDA and SQIVND (reference sequence).

For the CDR3, the DNA is TGTGCCAGCAGCTCGGGACTAGCGGCAATGAACACCGGGGAGCTGTTTTTT. It translates to CASSSGLAAMNTGELFF. The chain has TRBV5-5 and TRBJ2-2; 11 positions match TRBD2. Germline CDR1 reads SGHKS; CDR2 reads YYEKEE (reference sequence). The J segment lost 1 base and the V segment lost 3 bases, leaving 5 bases of the junction unmatched. This CDR3 has 17 residues.

J is TRBJ2-4 and V is TRBV5-8; TRBD1 is a possible D gene (6 bases). Germline loops: CDR1 SGHTS, CDR2 YDEGEE. Trimming took 0 bases from V and 5 from J, leaving 21 bases between them. The CDR3 spans 18 residues. As DNA, the CDR3 is TGTGCCAGCAGCTTGGGAAGATTAGGACAGTCCGGAGAAAACATTCAGTACTTC. Translated: CASSLGRLGQSGENIQYF.

This clone has just one count. This chain uses TRBV4-3 with TRBJ1-2; 10 bases are shared with TRBD1. The germline V gene encodes CDR1 LGHNA and CDR2 YSLEER. The CDR3 covers 14 residues. With V trimmed by 2 bases and J by 5 bases, 2 bases remained unmatched. In nucleotides, the CDR3 is TGCGCCAGCAGCCAACGGACAGGGGGGTATGGCTACACCTTC. This translates into CASSQRTGGYGYTF.

V gene TRBV6-1 combines with J gene TRBJ1-5; D is undetermined. The CDR3 is 15 amino acids. V was cut by 3 bases and J by 2 bases, with 11 bases left in between. Germline CDR1 is MNHNS and CDR2 is SASEGT. This chain's CDR3 is CASSDVGEGNQPQHF. The CDR3 DNA is TGTGCCAGCAGTGATGTCGGGGAAGGCAATCAGCCCCAGCATTTT.

This clone was picked up a small number of times. The chain carries TRBV5-1 and TRBJ2-1; a weak D match, TRBD2 (5 bases). Trimming removed 0 bases from V and 0 bases from J, with 7 bases in between. The CDR3 runs 15 residues. The germline gives CDR1 SGHRS, CDR2 YFSETQ. In DNA, the CDR3 is TGCGCCAGCAGCTTGGACGGGGTCTCCTACAATGAGCAGTTCTTC. Its protein product is CASSLDGVSYNEQFF.

V and J are TRBV19 and TRBJ2-2; D unresolved. V lost 4 bases and J lost 7, with 10 bases in between. This CDR3 spans 13 amino acids. Germline V lookup: CDR1 LNHDA, CDR2 SQIVND (reference sequence). This CDR3 reads CASSNLFGGELFF. The CDR3 DNA reads TGTGCCAGTAGTAACTTGTTTGGCGGGGAGCTGTTTTTT. The full variable domain, completed using reference TRBV19 and TRBJ2-2, is DGGITQSPKYLFRKEGQNVTLSCEQNLNHDAMYWYRQDPGQGLRLIYYSQIVNDFQKGDIAEGYSVSREKKESFPLTVTSAQKNPTAFYLCASSNLFGGELFFGEGSRLTVL.

V is TRBV9 and J is TRBJ1-1; 9 bases align to TRBD1. Germline CDR1 SGDLS, CDR2 YYNGEE. The V gene end was trimmed by 2 bases and the J gene end by 4 bases; junction bases not matched to a gene: 6. The CDR3 has 15 amino acids. The CDR3 region has the DNA TGTGCCAGCAGCGTTGGGACAGGGTCTGGCACTGAAGCTTTCTTT. Translation gives CASSVGTGSGTEAFF.

This chain uses TRBV29-1 with TRBJ1-1, with D unresolved. The CDR3 totals 13 residues. Germline V lookup: CDR1 SQVTM, CDR2 ANQGSEA. The V end was cut by 6 bases, the J end by 7 bases, with 18 bases between. The CDR3 protein is CSVAIREPDEAFF. The CDR3 DNA sequence: TGCAGCGTGGCCATCCGGGAGCCCGATGAAGCTTTCTTT.

The gene calls are TRBV28 and TRBJ2-1; D ambiguous. Trimming took off 5 bases at V and 5 bases at J, with 16 bases between the two ends. This CDR3 contains 15 residues. CDR1 is MDHEN and CDR2 is SYDVKM in the germline V gene. The DNA of the CDR3 is TGTGCCAGCAGTCCCCTGGCGGAGTTCCACAATGAGCAGTTCTTC. This translates into CASSPLAEFHNEQFF.

The chain carries TRBV4-3 and TRBJ2-1; TRBD2 agrees at 10 bases. V shed 1 base and J 8 bases; nucleotides not matched to a gene: 11. The V gene's germline CDR1 is LGHNA and CDR2 YSLEER. The CDR3 totals 17 residues. The CDR3 nucleotides read TGCGCCAGCAGCCAAGGGTCTCTACTAGCGGGAAGGGATGAGCAGTTCTTC. Translation gives CASSQGSLLAGRDEQFF.

V and J are TRBV5-6 and TRBJ2-5; 9 positions match TRBD1. J lost 3 bases, V lost 1 base, and 4 bases had no gene match. Germline CDR1 SGHDT, CDR2 YYEEEE. This CDR3 spans 15 amino acids. Here the CDR3 DNA reads TGTGCCAGCAGCTTGTTGCGGGACAGGGAAGAGACCCAGTACTTC. Protein sequence: CASSLLRDREETQYF.

V usage is TRBV28 and J usage is TRBJ2-7, with 13 bases lining up with TRBD2. From germline, CDR1 is MDHEN and CDR2 SYDVKM. This CDR3 comprises 15 residues. V was clipped by 5 bases and J by 2 bases; unmatched bases: 3. In DNA form, the CDR3 reads TGTGCCAGCAGTGGGACTAGCGGGGCTACCTACGAGCAGTACTTC. This encodes CASSGTSGATYEQYF.

The gene calls are TRBV4-3 and TRBJ1-2; maybe TRBD1 (5 bases). CDR3 length equals 15 residues. Trimming left V 3 bases short and J 2 bases short, with 13 bases between. Germline-derived CDR1 and CDR2 are LGHNA and YSLEER. This CDR3 reads CASSQGRTTNYGYTF. The CDR3 bases are TGCGCCAGCAGCCAGGGTCGGACAACCAACTATGGCTACACCTTC.

As for this clone: This is likely a read error, given that the CDR3 carries no conserved phenylalanine or tryptophan at its end. V and J are TRBV27 and TRBJ1-2; D gene uncertain. Trimming cost V 4 bases and J 6 bases, with 15 bases left between them. CDR3 length: 14 amino acids. The germline V gene encodes CDR1 MNHEY and CDR2 SMNVEV (reference sequence). The CDR3 region has the DNA TGTGCCAGCAGTTCCATGGGCCCGCCCGATGGCTACACCCTC. Residues: CASSSMGPPDGYTL.

The chain employs TRBV5-6 and TRBJ2-7, with 14 nucleotides matching TRBD2. V shed 3 bases and J 1 base; nucleotides not matched to a gene: 3. Per the germline V gene, CDR1 is SGHDT and CDR2 is YYEEEE. The CDR3 length is 16 residues. The chain's CDR3 is CASSSRLAGGSYEQYF. The DNA for the CDR3 is TGTGCCAGCAGCTCCAGACTAGCGGGAGGGTCCTACGAGCAGTACTTC.